These 26 T cell receptor beta chains came from one sample sequenced in a study of T-cell reconstitution after alpha-beta-depleted transplantation in children. During its preparation, the TCRbeta library received unique molecular identifiers. TCRdb itself ran the PCR reads through MiXCR, one entry per CDR3 protein. Here the sample spans about 500,000 distinct CDR3 sequences, over 25% being singletons. Sequencing used PBMCs from the stem cell graft donor, obtained from the stem cell graft. All receptors come from a human donor who donated a stem cell graft to a child with aplastic anemia.

The sample holds many counts of this clonotype. This chain connects TRBV7-2 to TRBJ1-2; D is possibly TRBD1 (6 bases). V lost 5 bases to trimming and J lost 3 bases, with 13 bases between them. CDR1 and CDR2 from the germline V gene are SGHTA and FQGNSA. The CDR3 is 14 residues long. The chain's CDR3 is CASSQSTGDYGYTF. As DNA, the CDR3 is TGTGCCAGCAGCCAATCGACAGGAGACTATGGCTACACCTTC.

This clonotype was seen a few times. CDR3 residues: CSAREVGTFRDSTYNEQFF. The CDR3 nucleotides are TGCAGTGCTAGAGAAGTGGGGACTTTTAGGGACTCGACCTACAATGAGCAGTTCTTC. This chain joins TRBV20-1 and TRBJ2-1; a weak D match, TRBD2 (6 bases). This CDR3 region has 19 residues. Looked up from germline, CDR1 is DFQATT and CDR2 is SNEGSKA (reference sequence). The V end lost 0 bases, the J end lost 2 bases, and 23 bases lay between the germline ends.

This clonotype was counted once. The chain couples TRBV12-3 or TRBV12-4 to TRBJ2-3; TRBD2 is a possible D gene (6 bases). The length of the CDR3 is 16 residues. The ends were cut back, 3 bases at V and 4 bases at J, with 17 bases in the middle. The CDR3 is CASSFLREWGPDTQYF. As DNA, the CDR3 is TGTGCCAGCAGTTTCCTACGGGAGTGGGGCCCAGATACGCAGTATTTT.

The chain links TRBV18 to TRBJ2-2; 7 nucleotides align to TRBD1. V dropped 2 bases and J dropped 1; count of bases not matched to a gene: 7. Germline lookup yields CDR1 KGHSH and CDR2 LQKENI. There are 17 residues in the CDR3. In nucleotides, the CDR3 is TGTGCCAGCTCACCATTTATCGACAGGGTGAACACCGGGGAGCTGTTTTTT. Residues: CASSPFIDRVNTGELFF.

The table lists this clonotype with a few counts. This chain connects TRBV30 to TRBJ1-2; D is perhaps TRBD1 (5 bases). This CDR3 contains 16 residues. Germline V lookup: CDR1 GTSNPN, CDR2 SVGIG (reference sequence). Between the trimmed V and J ends, which lost 3 bases and 4 bases, there was a span of 21 bases. Here the CDR3 DNA reads TGTGCCTGGAGGGGGGGTAAGGGCCCGCTCCTCTATGGCTACACCTTC. Protein: CAWRGGKGPLLYGYTF.

The chain is built from TRBV7-9 and TRBJ2-2, with D perhaps TRBD2 (6 bases). The CDR3 extends over 16 amino acids. Trimming cost V 1 base and J 1 base, with 10 bases left between them. Looked up from germline, CDR1 is SEHNR and CDR2 is FQNEAQ (reference sequence). CDR3 amino acids: CASSLEFSGNTGELFF. The CDR3 DNA follows: TGTGCCAGCAGCTTAGAGTTTAGCGGGAACACCGGGGAGCTGTTTTTT.

The gene calls are TRBV11-2 and TRBJ2-3; TRBD1 aligns across 7 bases. This CDR3 region has 16 residues. Germline loops: CDR1 SGHAT, CDR2 FQNNGV. J gave up 1 base and V 4 bases, and 8 bases lay outside the gene matches. CDR3: CASSSGDSGRTDTQYF. The CDR3, as DNA: TGTGCCAGCAGCTCCGGGGACAGCGGACGCACAGATACGCAGTATTTT.

This clonotype was observed a handful of times. This rearrangement joins TRBV6-5 to TRBJ2-1; 9 nucleotides agree with TRBD2. Germline lookup yields CDR1 MNHEY and CDR2 SVGAGI. CDR3 length equals 14 residues. V trimming: 6 bases; J trimming: 6 bases; junction bases outside the gene matches: 6. The CDR3 reads CASRAGGPSNEQFF. As DNA, the CDR3 is TGTGCCAGCAGGGCGGGAGGGCCATCCAATGAGCAGTTCTTC.

The DNA of the CDR3 is TGTGCCAGCAGCTTAGGGCGAGCGGGAGGCACAGATACGCAGTATTTT. It specifies CASSLGRAGGTDTQYF. This chain connects TRBV11-3 to TRBJ2-3, with 8 positions matching TRBD2. Germline V gene sequence: CDR1 SGHNT, CDR2 YENEEA. CDR3 length: 16 amino acids. With 1 base clipped from V and 1 base from J, the junction kept 4 bases outside the gene matches.

The chain has TRBV9 and TRBJ2-7, with 12 bases matching TRBD1. The V segment lost 0 bases and the J segment 6 bases; nucleotides outside the gene matches: 4. The CDR3 covers 15 residues. Germline-derived CDR1 and CDR2 are SGDLS and YYNGEE. The CDR3 loop reads CASSVAGTGGGEQYF. CDR3 nucleotides: TGTGCCAGCAGCGTAGCCGGGACAGGGGGCGGCGAGCAGTACTTC.

The rearrangement joins TRBV9 to TRBJ2-2; D is unresolved. CDR3 length equals 12 residues. V was clipped by 0 bases and J by 3 bases, with 0 bases between them. Looked up from germline, CDR1 is SGDLS and CDR2 is YYNGEE. In DNA, the CDR3 is TGTGCCAGCAGCGTAGACACCGGGGAGCTGTTTTTT. As protein: CASSVDTGELFF.

This clonotype was picked up one time. The chain has TRBV5-1 and TRBJ1-4, with TRBD1 matching 7 bases. Germline CDR1 and CDR2: SGHRS and YFSETQ. V shed 3 bases and J 11 bases; nucleotides not matched to a gene: 4. This CDR3 contains 12 residues. The CDR3 region has the DNA TGCGCCAGCAGCTCTGGACAGGATAAACTGTTTTTT. Protein sequence: CASSSGQDKLFF.

This sequence joins TRBV7-2 and TRBJ2-5, with D tentatively TRBD2 (6 bases). V was shortened by 5 bases and J by 3 bases, with 13 bases between the two germline ends. The germline V gene encodes CDR1 SGHTA and CDR2 FQGNSA. The CDR3 runs 14 residues. CDR3 sequence reads: CASSRGIAEETQYF. DNA for the CDR3: TGTGCCAGCAGCCGGGGGATAGCAGAAGAGACCCAGTACTTC.

The table lists this clonotype with many counts. The genes are TRBV5-1 and TRBJ2-2; D unclear. With 3 bases removed from V and 7 bases from J, the gap between germline ends came to 19 bases. CDR3 length equals 16 residues. Germline CDR1 reads SGHRS; CDR2 reads YFSETQ. The CDR3 DNA is TGCGCCAGCAGCTCAATGGACCGAGCTTACCTCGGGGAGCTGTTTTTT. Translation gives CASSSMDRAYLGELFF. Full variable domain (rest looked up from reference TRBV5-1 and TRBJ2-2): KAGVTQTPRYLIKTRGQQVTLSCSPISGHRSVSWYQQTPGQGLQFLFEYFSETQRNKGNFPGRFSGRQFSNSRSEMNVSTLELGDSALYLCASSSMDRAYLGELFFGEGSRLTVL.

The chain uses TRBV18 and TRBJ1-1; unclear D gene. Germline V gives CDR1 KGHSH, CDR2 LQKENI. V shed 2 bases and J shed 1 base, with 8 bases lying between them. The CDR3 is 14 residues long. The CDR3 protein is CASSPEVKNTEAFF. CDR3 in DNA: TGTGCCAGCTCACCAGAAGTCAAGAACACTGAAGCTTTCTTT.

This clonotype was observed a handful of times. The V call is TRBV6-5, the J call TRBJ2-1; 9 bases fit TRBD2. The V gene end was trimmed by 4 bases and the J gene end by 5 bases; junction bases not matched to a gene: 12. The CDR3 length is 17 residues. Per germline, CDR1 MNHEY and CDR2 SVGAGI. The CDR3 nucleotides are TGTGCCAGCAGTTTTTCCCACCGACTAGCGGTCGACAATGAGCAGTTCTTC. Translated, it gives CASSFSHRLAVDNEQFF.

This clonotype was recorded a few times. Here the CDR3 DNA reads TGTGCCAGCATGAAAGAGACCCAGTACTTC. This gives the protein CASMKETQYF. V gene TRBV28 combines with J gene TRBJ2-5; D is unresolved. Per germline, CDR1 MDHEN and CDR2 SYDVKM. The CDR3 has 10 residues. With 7 bases removed from V and 3 bases from J, the gap between germline ends came to 3 bases.

This chain uses TRBV6-5 with TRBJ2-1; the D gene is possibly TRBD2 (6 bases). There are 15 residues in the CDR3. Trimming took 2 bases from V and 2 from J, leaving 10 bases between them. CDR1 and CDR2 (germline): MNHEY, SVGAGI. Here the CDR3 reads CASSYDASAYNEQFF. The CDR3 DNA reads as TGTGCCAGCAGTTACGATGCTAGCGCCTACAATGAGCAGTTCTTC.

The V gene is TRBV24-1, the J gene TRBJ1-2; a weak D match, TRBD1 (6 bases). The length of the CDR3 is 14 residues. V lost 5 bases to trimming and J lost 2 bases, with 11 bases between them. CDR1 is KGHDR and CDR2 is SFDVKD in the germline V gene. CDR3 coding DNA: TGTGCCACCAGTGCTCCACAGGGCAACTATGGCTACACCTTC. It is translated as CATSAPQGNYGYTF.

The chain is built from TRBV6-2 or TRBV6-3 and TRBJ2-1; TRBD2 matches 10 bases. The CDR3 runs 20 residues. Germline V gene lookup returns CDR1 MNHEY and CDR2 SVGEGT. V lost 6 bases to trimming and J lost 2 bases; unmatched junction nucleotides: 19. The DNA of the CDR3 is TGTGCCAGCAGGCCACGACCGGGACTAGCGCCTGAAGGGACCTACAATGAGCAGTTCTTC. Translated, it gives CASRPRPGLAPEGTYNEQFF.

This clonotype has only a few counts. The rearrangement links TRBV3-1 to TRBJ1-5; D may be TRBD1 (5 bases). CDR1 and CDR2 (germline): LGHDT, YNNKEL (reference sequence). V dropped 3 bases and J dropped 4 bases, with 13 bases sitting between them. This CDR3 has 15 amino acids. CDR3 bases: TGTGCCAGCAGCCAGATCTCAGGGAGGAATCAGCCCCAGCATTTT. Protein: CASSQISGRNQPQHF.

The chain links TRBV30 to TRBJ1-2; D not certain. The V and J ends lost 1 base and 0 bases respectively, with 6 bases between them. CDR1 GTSNPN and CDR2 SVGIG come from the germline V gene (reference sequence). This CDR3 spans 13 amino acids. As DNA, the CDR3 is TGTGCCTGGAGTGACCTGGCTAACTATGGCTACACCTTC. This translates into CAWSDLANYGYTF.

The chain uses TRBV2 and TRBJ1-1; D is ambiguous. From germline, CDR1 is SNHLY and CDR2 FYNNEI. V was cut by 6 bases and J by 4 bases, with 9 bases left in between. The CDR3 is 12 amino acids. The CDR3, as DNA: TGTGCCAGCAGCGACATCAGCACTGAAGCTTTCTTT. This codes for CASSDISTEAFF.

The chain uses TRBV20-1 and TRBJ2-7, with D perhaps TRBD1 (6 bases). This CDR3 region has 13 residues. Germline loops: CDR1 DFQATT, CDR2 SNEGSKA (reference sequence). Trimming took 4 bases from V and 4 from J, leaving 14 bases between them. In DNA form, the CDR3 reads TGCAGTGCTATGGGACAAGCCGGATACGAGCAGTACTTC. This gives the protein CSAMGQAGYEQYF.

The chain employs TRBV11-2 and TRBJ1-3; 8 bases are a match to TRBD1. Unmatched junction bases numbered 8, after V lost 3 bases and J lost 4 bases. CDR3 length: 16 amino acids. From germline, CDR1 is SGHAT and CDR2 FQNNGV. CDR3 nucleotide sequence: TGTGCCAGCAGCTTGAGGGCGCGGGACAGGGGAAACACCATATATTTT. Translation gives CASSLRARDRGNTIYF.

V and J are TRBV12-3 or TRBV12-4 and TRBJ1-2; D ambiguous. Between the trimmed V and J ends, which lost 3 bases and 5 bases, there was a span of 7 bases. The CDR3 is 12 amino acids. CDR3: CASSFADYGYTF. CDR3 nucleotides: TGTGCCAGCAGTTTTGCCGATTATGGCTACACCTTC.